Below, 9 T cell receptor beta chains from the same sample are listed, as sequenced in a study of post-analysis software for immune sequencing data. These receptors' antigens are unknown. Overall study findings and caveats: In patients, about 5 TRBV segments were more frequent than in controls, with TRBV5-6, TRBV5-1 and TRBV20-1 among them.

Prepared libraries of TCR beta cDNA carried unique molecular identifiers. TCRdb analysed the PCR reads with MiXCR anew, one entry per CDR3 protein. Of some 800,000 distinct CDR3 sequences in the sample, about half were seen once. The sequenced sample was blood. These TCRs come from a girl aged 5-17 years with multiple sclerosis.

The chain employs TRBV5-1 and TRBJ2-5, with a possible D match to TRBD2 (6 bases). CDR1 is SGHRS, CDR2 YFSETQ, per germline. V gave up 4 bases and J gave up 1 base, with 14 bases separating them. The CDR3 contains 15 residues. In nucleotides, the CDR3 is TGCGCCAGCAGCAGACTAGGACACGTCCAAGAGACCCAGTACTTC. It translates to CASSRLGHVQETQYF.

This clonotype showed up just a few times. The chain joins TRBV18 to TRBJ2-5, with 11 bases aligning to TRBD2. CDR3 length: 17 amino acids. The V gene end was trimmed by 3 bases and the J gene end by 4 bases; junction bases not matched to a gene: 10. Per germline, CDR1 KGHSH and CDR2 LQKENI. The CDR3 is CASSPVRLAGSAETQYF. CDR3 nucleotide sequence: TGTGCCAGCTCACCCGTACGACTAGCGGGAAGTGCAGAGACCCAGTACTTC.

V gene TRBV5-1 combines with J gene TRBJ1-1; D unclear. Between the trimmed V and J ends, which lost 7 bases and 4 bases, there was a span of 8 bases. This CDR3 region has 11 residues. Germline V gives CDR1 SGHRS, CDR2 YFSETQ. The CDR3 nucleotides read TGCGCCAGCCTTCGGGGCACTGAAGCTTTCTTT. Translated: CASLRGTEAFF.

This rearrangement joins TRBV30 to TRBJ1-1; D call uncertain. V lost 3 bases to trimming and J lost 2 bases, with 4 bases between them. The CDR3 is 11 residues long. Germline assignment: CDR1 GTSNPN and CDR2 SVGIG (reference sequence). The CDR3 here is CAWRDNTEAFF. The CDR3 DNA follows: TGTGCCTGGAGGGACAACACTGAAGCTTTCTTT.

This chain joins TRBV7-3 and TRBJ2-1; possible D gene TRBD2, 6 bases. Germline CDR1 is SGHTA and CDR2 is FQGTGA. V dropped 9 bases and J dropped 5 bases, with 23 bases sitting between them. The CDR3 extends over 16 amino acids. CDR3 DNA: TGTGCCAGTAGCCCACCCGGTGCCGGGAGACACAATGAGCAGTTCTTC. This codes for CASSPPGAGRHNEQFF.

This clonotype showed up just a few times. V is TRBV6-1 and J is TRBJ2-7; 9 bases map to TRBD1. Germline trimming cut 0 bases from V and 2 bases from J; bases unmatched to any gene: 11. Germline V gene lookup returns CDR1 MNHNS and CDR2 SASEGT. CDR3 size: 18 residues. CDR3 sequence reads: CASSEALGPGTGPYEQYF. In DNA form, the CDR3 reads TGTGCCAGCAGTGAAGCCTTGGGTCCCGGGACAGGGCCCTACGAGCAGTACTTC.

This clonotype was counted between two and nine times. The chain has TRBV7-2 and TRBJ2-7, with TRBD2 matching 8 bases. CDR3 size: 17 residues. Per germline, CDR1 SGHTA and CDR2 FQGNSA. The J segment lost 0 bases and the V segment lost 1 base, leaving 8 bases of the junction unmatched. CDR3 loop: CASSLVGGRTGSYEQYF. CDR3 nucleotides: TGTGCCAGCAGCTTAGTGGGCGGGAGGACGGGCTCCTACGAGCAGTACTTC.

The rearrangement uses TRBV20-1 and TRBJ1-3; D is possibly TRBD1 (6 bases). The germline CDR1 and CDR2 sequences are DFQATT and SNEGSKA (reference sequence). The germline V and J ends were trimmed by 0 bases and 1 base, with 16 bases remaining between them. The CDR3 has 17 residues. CDR3: CSAREPPAGASGNTIYF. For the CDR3, the DNA is TGCAGTGCTAGAGAGCCCCCGGCAGGGGCGTCTGGAAACACCATATATTTT.

V is TRBV7-2 and J is TRBJ2-1; D unclear. This CDR3 has 14 residues. V shed 3 bases and J shed 0 bases, with 6 bases lying between them. Germline V lookup: CDR1 SGHTA, CDR2 FQGNSA. Here the CDR3 reads CASSFRPSYNEQFF. Here the CDR3 DNA reads TGTGCCAGCAGCTTTAGGCCCTCCTACAATGAGCAGTTCTTC.